Detailed here is one TCR beta chain. This specimen comes from a study of blood T cell repertoires in COVID-19. Study background: The United States, Italy and Spain supplied acute and convalescent COVID-19 samples. Sample material is recorded as cDNA or gDNA derived from T cells, B-cell-depleted T cells, or PBMCs.

This CDR3 contains 15 residues. CDR1 and CDR2 from the germline V gene are LGHNA and YSLEER. V was clipped by 2 bases and J by 4 bases, with 13 bases between them. In the original processing: It was from reference gene primer amplification that nucleated cell counts were estimated. Using immunoSEQ multiplex PCR, the repertoire was profiled, and TCRdb retains in-frame clones only, with some absent. The V and J calls and clone size are taken from that table; D and trimming were inferred from the DNA. The table includes around 82,000 clones, more than 80% detected once. The sequencing input was peripheral blood. This receptor was identified in a human donor in a cohort sampled during active COVID-19. This chain uses TRBV4-3 with TRBJ2-3; a weak D match, TRBD2 (6 bases). The CDR3 reads CASSQRAGGPDTQYF. DNA for the CDR3: TGCGCCAGCAGCCAACGGGCCGGGGGTCCAGATACGCAGTATTTT.